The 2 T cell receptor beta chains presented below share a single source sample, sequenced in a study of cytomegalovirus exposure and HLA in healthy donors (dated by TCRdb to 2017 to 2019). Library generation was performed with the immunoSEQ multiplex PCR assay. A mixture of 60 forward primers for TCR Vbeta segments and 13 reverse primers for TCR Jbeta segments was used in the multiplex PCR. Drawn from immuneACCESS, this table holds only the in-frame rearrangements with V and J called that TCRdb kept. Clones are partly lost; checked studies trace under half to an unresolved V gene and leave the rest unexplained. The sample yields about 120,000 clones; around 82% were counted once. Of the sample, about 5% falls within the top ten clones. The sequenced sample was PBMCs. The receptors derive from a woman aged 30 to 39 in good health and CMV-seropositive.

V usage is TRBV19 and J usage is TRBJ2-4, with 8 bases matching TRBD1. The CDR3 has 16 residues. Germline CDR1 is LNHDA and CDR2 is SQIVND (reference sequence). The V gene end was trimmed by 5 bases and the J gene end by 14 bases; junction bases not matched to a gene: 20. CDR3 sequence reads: CASSRANRGAAFSEYF. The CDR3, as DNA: TGTGCCAGTAGTCGGGCCAACAGGGGGGCCGCATTCAGCGAGTACTTC.

The CDR3: CASSLSSGGDEQFF. The CDR3 nucleotides are TGCGCCAGCAGCTTGTCGTCGGGGGGCGATGAGCAGTTCTTC. This sequence joins TRBV5-1 and TRBJ2-1, with D perhaps TRBD2 (7 bases). V shed 1 base and J shed 8 bases, with 13 bases lying between them. CDR1 is SGHRS and CDR2 is YFSETQ in the germline V gene. The CDR3 consists of 14 residues. The full variable domain, with the rest looked up from reference TRBV5-1 and TRBJ2-1, is KAGVTQTPRYLIKTRGQQVTLSCSPISGHRSVSWYQQTPGQGLQFLFEYFSETQRNKGNFPGRFSGRQFSNSRSEMNVSTLELGDSALYLCASSLSSGGDEQFFGPGTRLTVL.